The clone carrying this TCR beta chain occurred many times. Its target is unknown. This entry belongs to a study of T cells in Graves' hyperthyroidism and ophthalmopathy. Study results and caveats: The authors' 13 V-J model separated ophthalmopathy from stable hyperthyroidism.

CDR3 size: 15 residues. V lost 5 bases and J lost 5; bases outside the gene matches: 10. Amplified TCR beta CDR3 regions came from RNA transcripts. HTBI primers were used for first-round RT-PCR of the TCR CDR3. TCRdb reanalysed the multiplex PCR reads using MiXCR and keeps one entry per CDR3 protein. The sample lists over 450,000 distinct CDR3 sequences, 17% seen once, with approximately 15% in the top ten. With duration under 3 months, ophthalmopathy was active: Clinical Activity Score at least 3, NOSPECS at least 4. Exclusion of patients followed from uncontrolled infection, other autoimmune disease, pregnancy or lactation.

This TCR derives from a young woman with Graves' ophthalmopathy. The genes are TRBV12-3 or TRBV12-4 and TRBJ1-1; TRBD1 matches at 8 bases. The sequencing sample was made of blood. The CDR3 loop reads CASSSKRTGRTEAFF. CDR3 sequence (DNA): TGTGCCAGCAGTAGCAAGAGGACAGGGCGGACTGAAGCTTTCTTT.